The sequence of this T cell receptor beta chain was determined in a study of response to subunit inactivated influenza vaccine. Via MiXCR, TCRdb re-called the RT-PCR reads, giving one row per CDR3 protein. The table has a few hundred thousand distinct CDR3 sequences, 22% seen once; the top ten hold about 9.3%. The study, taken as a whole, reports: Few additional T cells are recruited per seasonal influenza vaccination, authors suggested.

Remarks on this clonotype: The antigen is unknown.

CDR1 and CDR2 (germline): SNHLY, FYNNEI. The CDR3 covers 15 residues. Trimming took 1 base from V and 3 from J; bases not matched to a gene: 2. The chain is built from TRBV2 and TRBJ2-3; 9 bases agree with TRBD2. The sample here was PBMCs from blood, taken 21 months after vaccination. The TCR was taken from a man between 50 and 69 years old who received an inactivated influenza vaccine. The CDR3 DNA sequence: TGTGCCAGCAGTGAAGAGAGCGGGAGGACAGATACGCAGTATTTT. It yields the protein CASSEESGRTDTQYF. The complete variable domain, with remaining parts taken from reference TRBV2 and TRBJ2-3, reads EPEVTQTPSHQVTQMGQEVILRCVPISNHLYFYWYRQILGQKVEFLVSFYNNEISEKSEIFDDQFSVERPDGSNFTLKIRSTKLEDSAMYFCASSEESGRTDTQYFGPGTRLTVL.